This TCR beta chain was documented in a study of identical twins (dated by TCRdb to between 2015 and 2016). Concerning the study at large: To test whether fetal clonotypes persist, the study used deep sequencing on TCR alpha and beta repertoires from monozygotic twins, unrelated adults of various ages, and cord blood. To rule out contamination, the twin experiments were replicated at different times with different library preparation protocols. Paper-wide results and their limitations: The excess sharing between twins in beta out-of-frame sequences was weaker because fewer shared sequences reduced the signal-to-noise ratio. In monozygotic twins, out-of-frame TCR alpha sharing was systematically underestimated by recombination models, although the models agreed with sharing between unrelated individuals. Invariant T cells such as MAIT and iNKT could partly confound zero-insertion analyses, though diverse VJ usage argued against this for most clonotypes. Compared with coincidental sharing between unrelated individuals, an excess of low generation-probability sequences was observed among out-of-frame TCR alpha sequences shared between twins. Abundant cord blood beta clonotypes carried fewer insertions; young adult naive repertoires showed a weaker similar trend, while memory repertoires showed none. Because the same donors could not be followed over many years, the conclusions relied on cross-sectional statistical analysis.

To prepare the library, 5' RACE was applied. The data were produced on an Illumina HiSeq 2000. Template switching introduced a universal primer binding site; the final cDNA contained a unique molecular identifier, enabling accurate counting of TCR cDNA molecules. First-strand cDNA for TCR alpha and beta chains was synthesized from specific primers in the conserved constant-segment region. To control for contamination, each cDNA library was double barcoded with a SMART-Mk sample barcode plus Illumina barcodes. TruSeq adapter sequences along with Illumina sample barcodes were introduced in two successive PCR steps. The TCR alpha and beta cDNA libraries were sequenced on the Illumina HiSeq platform using custom primers. In the paper's pipeline: Raw reads were processed with MiGEC to extract unique molecular identifiers, and MiXCR was used to determine CDR3 positions. Recombination models were inferred per individual with the repgenHMM and IGoR tools using an EM algorithm. Shared clonotype analysis was performed with the tcR package in R, normalizing sharing by the product of cloneset sizes. To study raw recombination free of thymic and clonal selection effects, out-of-frame nonproductive sequences were analyzed. Using fastp at Q25 and MiXCR, TCRdb reprocessed the public reads and kept productive beta chains. Under each unique CDR3 protein, matching rows form one entry showing the most common genes and DNA. The V and J calls follow TCRdb's processing rather than the paper's. In all, the sample holds 1.5 million or so distinct CDR3 sequences, and 25% to 35% of those were seen once. Clones ranked in the top ten supply about 0.25% of the sample.

Regarding this clonotype: The antigen this receptor binds is unknown. Qualities for individual bases were not recorded, and no much larger clone is one base off.

Only healthy Caucasian donors were included. The sequencing sample was made of cord blood. This clonotype was obtained from a newborn girl in good health.

The bases read TGTGCCAGCAGCCCCATAGGGAGGGCCAAGGACGAGCAGTTCTTC. The translation is CASSPIGRAKDEQFF. The V gene is TRBV28 and the J gene is TRBJ2-1; 7 junctional bases match TRBD2. CDR1 and CDR2 (MDHEN, SYDVKM) derive from the germline V gene. Spanning cysteine to phenylalanine, the CDR3 consists of 15 amino acids. Here the CDR3 DNA is all that survives: 45 bases in frame from base 1. From V the trimming removes 6 bases and from J it removes 10 bases, while the gene matches leave 15 bases of the junction unaccounted for.